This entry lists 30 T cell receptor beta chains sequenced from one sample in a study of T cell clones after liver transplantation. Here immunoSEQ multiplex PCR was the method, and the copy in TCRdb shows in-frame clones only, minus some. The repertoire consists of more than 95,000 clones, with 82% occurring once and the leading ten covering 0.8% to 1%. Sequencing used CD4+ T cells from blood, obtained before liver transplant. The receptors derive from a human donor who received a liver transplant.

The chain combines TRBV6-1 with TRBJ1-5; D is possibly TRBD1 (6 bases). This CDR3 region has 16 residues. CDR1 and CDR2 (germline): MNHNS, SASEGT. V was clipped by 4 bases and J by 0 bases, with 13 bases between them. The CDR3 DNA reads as TGTGCCAGCAGTGGACGGACAGATTATAGCAATCAGCCCCAGCATTTT. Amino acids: CASSGRTDYSNQPQHF.

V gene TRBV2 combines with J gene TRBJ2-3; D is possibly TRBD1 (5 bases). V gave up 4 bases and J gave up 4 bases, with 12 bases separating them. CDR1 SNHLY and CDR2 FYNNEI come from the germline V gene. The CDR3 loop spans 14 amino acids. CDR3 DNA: TGTGCCAGCAGTGCCCTTCCAGGGCCAGATACGCAGTATTTT. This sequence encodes CASSALPGPDTQYF. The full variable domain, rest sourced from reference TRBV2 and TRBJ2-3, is EPEVTQTPSHQVTQMGQEVILRCVPISNHLYFYWYRQILGQKVEFLVSFYNNEISEKSEIFDDQFSVERPDGSNFTLKIRSTKLEDSAMYFCASSALPGPDTQYFGPGTRLTVL.

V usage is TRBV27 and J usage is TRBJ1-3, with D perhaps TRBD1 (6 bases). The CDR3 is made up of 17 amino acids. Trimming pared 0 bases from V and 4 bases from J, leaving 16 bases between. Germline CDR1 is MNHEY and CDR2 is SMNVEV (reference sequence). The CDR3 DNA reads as TGTGCCAGCAGTTTATCGCCGGCCGGGACAAGAGGAAACACCATATATTTT. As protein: CASSLSPAGTRGNTIYF.

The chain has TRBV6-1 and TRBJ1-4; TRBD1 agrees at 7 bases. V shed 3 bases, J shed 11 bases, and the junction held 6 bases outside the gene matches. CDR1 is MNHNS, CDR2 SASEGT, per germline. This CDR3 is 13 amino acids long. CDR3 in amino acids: CASSERQGWKLFF. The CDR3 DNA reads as TGTGCCAGCAGTGAGCGACAGGGTTGGAAACTGTTTTTT.

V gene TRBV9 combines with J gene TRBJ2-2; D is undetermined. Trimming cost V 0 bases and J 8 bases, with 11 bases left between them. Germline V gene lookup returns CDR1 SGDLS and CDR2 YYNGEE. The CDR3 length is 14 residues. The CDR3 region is CASSVVAEVGELFF. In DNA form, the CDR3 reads TGTGCCAGCAGCGTAGTTGCAGAAGTAGGGGAGCTGTTTTTT.

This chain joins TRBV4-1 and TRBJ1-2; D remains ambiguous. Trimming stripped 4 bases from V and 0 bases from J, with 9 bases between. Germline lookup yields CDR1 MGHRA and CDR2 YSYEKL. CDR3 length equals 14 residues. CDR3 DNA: TGCGCCAGCAGCCGCTCGGTGGCTAACTATGGCTACACCTTC. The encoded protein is CASSRSVANYGYTF.

DNA for the CDR3: TGTGCCGACCCAACAGAGGGCCCCAATCAGCCCCAGCATTTT. Protein sequence: CADPTEGPNQPQHF. The chain has TRBV11-2 and TRBJ1-5, with D hard to call. The V gene's germline CDR1 is SGHAT and CDR2 FQNNGV. This CDR3 spans 14 amino acids. The V gene lost 11 bases and the J gene lost 3 bases, with 17 bases spanning the gap. The full variable domain, in which reference TRBV11-2 and TRBJ1-5 provide the parts outside the CDR3, is EAGVAQSPRYKIIEKRQSVAFWCNPISGHATLYWYQQILGQGPKLLIQFQNNGVVDDSQLPKDRFSAERLKGVDSTLKIQPAKLEDSAVYLCADPTEGPNQPQHFGDGTRLSIL.

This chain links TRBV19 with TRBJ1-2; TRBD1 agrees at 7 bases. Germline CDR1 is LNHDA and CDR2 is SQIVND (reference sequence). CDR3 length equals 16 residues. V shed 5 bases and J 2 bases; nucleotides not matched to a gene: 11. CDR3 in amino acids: CASSPSGLGQNYGYTF. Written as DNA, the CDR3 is TGTGCCAGTAGTCCGTCGGGGCTGGGACAGAACTATGGCTACACCTTC.

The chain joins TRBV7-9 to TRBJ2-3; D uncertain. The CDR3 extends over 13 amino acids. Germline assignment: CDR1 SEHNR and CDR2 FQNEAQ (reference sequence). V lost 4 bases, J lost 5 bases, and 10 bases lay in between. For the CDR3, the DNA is TGTGCCAGCAGCTGGAGTGGTCGAGATACGCAGTATTTT. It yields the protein CASSWSGRDTQYF.

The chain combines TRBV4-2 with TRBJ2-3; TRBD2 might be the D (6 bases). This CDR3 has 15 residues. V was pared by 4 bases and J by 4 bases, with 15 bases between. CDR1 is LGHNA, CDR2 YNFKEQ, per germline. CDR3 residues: CASSLTASDADTQYF. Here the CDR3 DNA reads TGTGCCAGCAGCCTGACGGCTAGCGACGCAGATACGCAGTATTTT.

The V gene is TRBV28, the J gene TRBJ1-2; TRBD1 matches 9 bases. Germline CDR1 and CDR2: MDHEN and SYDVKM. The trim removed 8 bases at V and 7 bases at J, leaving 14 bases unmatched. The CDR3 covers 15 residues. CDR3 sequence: CASHTLGQGGSGYTF. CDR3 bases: TGTGCCAGCCATACCCTGGGACAGGGAGGGTCTGGCTACACCTTC.

CDR3 loop: CAWRGLAGLNEQFF. The CDR3 DNA sequence: TGTGCCTGGAGAGGACTAGCGGGGTTGAATGAGCAGTTCTTC. The chain recombines TRBV30 with TRBJ2-1; the match to TRBD2 covers 12 bases. Trimming removed 3 bases from V and 7 bases from J; junction bases left unmatched: 4. Germline V gene lookup returns CDR1 GTSNPN and CDR2 SVGIG (reference sequence). The CDR3 covers 14 residues.

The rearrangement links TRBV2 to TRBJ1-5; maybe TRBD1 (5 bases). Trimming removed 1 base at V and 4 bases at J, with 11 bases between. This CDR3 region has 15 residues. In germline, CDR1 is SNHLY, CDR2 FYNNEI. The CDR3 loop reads CASSEGGGNNQPQHF. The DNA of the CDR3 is TGTGCCAGCAGTGAAGGGGGGGGTAATAATCAGCCCCAGCATTTT.

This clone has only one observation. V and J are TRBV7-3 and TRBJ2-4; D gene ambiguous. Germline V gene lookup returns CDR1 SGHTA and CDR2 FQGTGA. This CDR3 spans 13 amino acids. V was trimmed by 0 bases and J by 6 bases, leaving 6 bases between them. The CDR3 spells CASSLTDGNIQYF. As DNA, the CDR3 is TGTGCCAGCAGCTTAACGGATGGAAACATTCAGTACTTC.

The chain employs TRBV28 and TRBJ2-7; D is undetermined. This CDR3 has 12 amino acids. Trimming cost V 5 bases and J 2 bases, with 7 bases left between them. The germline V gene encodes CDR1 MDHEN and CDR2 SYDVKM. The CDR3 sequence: CASSLLPYEQYF. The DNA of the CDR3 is TGTGCCAGCAGTCTCCTTCCCTACGAGCAGTACTTC.

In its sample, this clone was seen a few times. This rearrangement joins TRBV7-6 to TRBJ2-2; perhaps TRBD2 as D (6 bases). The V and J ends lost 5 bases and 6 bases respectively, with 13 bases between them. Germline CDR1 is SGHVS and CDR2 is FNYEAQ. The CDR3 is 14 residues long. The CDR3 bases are TGTGCCAGCAGCGCTGGGAGGCTCGCCGGGGAGCTGTTTTTT. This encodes CASSAGRLAGELFF.

The CDR3 loop is CASSLLKAEAFF. The CDR3, as DNA: TGTGCCAGCAGCTTGCTCAAGGCGGAAGCTTTCTTT. This chain uses TRBV5-6 with TRBJ1-1; the D is unclear. The CDR3 runs 12 residues. V was pared by 1 base and J by 8 bases, with 9 bases between. CDR1 SGHDT and CDR2 YYEEEE come from the germline V gene.

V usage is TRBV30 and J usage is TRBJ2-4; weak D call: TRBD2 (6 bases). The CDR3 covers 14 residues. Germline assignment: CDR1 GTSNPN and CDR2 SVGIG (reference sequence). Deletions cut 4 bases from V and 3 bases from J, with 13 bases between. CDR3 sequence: CAWKGSGVKNIQYF. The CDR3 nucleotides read TGTGCCTGGAAGGGGTCGGGGGTCAAAAACATTCAGTACTTC.

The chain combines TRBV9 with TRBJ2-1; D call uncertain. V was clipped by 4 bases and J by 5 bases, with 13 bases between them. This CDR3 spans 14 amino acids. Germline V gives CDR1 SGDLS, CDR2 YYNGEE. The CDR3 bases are TGTGCCAGCAGCTACGGACCCGCTAACAATGAGCAGTTCTTC. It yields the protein CASSYGPANNEQFF.

CDR3 sequence: CASSEAAGGSIYGYTF. The CDR3 DNA sequence: TGTGCCAGCAGTGAAGCCGCCGGGGGTAGTATCTATGGCTACACCTTC. The V gene is TRBV6-1, the J gene TRBJ1-2; D is possibly TRBD1 (5 bases). V shed 0 bases and J shed 4 bases, with 15 bases lying between them. Germline V gives CDR1 MNHNS, CDR2 SASEGT. The CDR3 totals 16 residues.

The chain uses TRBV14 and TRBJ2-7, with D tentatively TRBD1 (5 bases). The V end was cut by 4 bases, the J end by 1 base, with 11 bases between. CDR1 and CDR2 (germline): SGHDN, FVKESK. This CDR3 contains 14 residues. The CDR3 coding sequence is TGTGCCAGCAGCCTCGGACAACTTTCCTACGAGCAGTACTTC. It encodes CASSLGQLSYEQYF. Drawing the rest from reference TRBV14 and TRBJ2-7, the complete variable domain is EAGVTQFPSHSVIEKGQTVTLRCDPISGHDNLYWYRRVMGKEIKFLLHFVKESKQDESGMPNNRFLAERTGGTYSTLKVQPAELEDSGVYFCASSLGQLSYEQYFGPGTRLTVT.

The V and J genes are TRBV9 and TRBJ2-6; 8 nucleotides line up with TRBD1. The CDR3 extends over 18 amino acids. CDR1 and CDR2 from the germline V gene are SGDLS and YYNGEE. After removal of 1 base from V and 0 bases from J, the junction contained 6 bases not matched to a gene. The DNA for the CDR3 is TGTGCCAGCAGCGTATCCGGGACAGGCGTCTCTGGGGCCAACGTCCTGACTTTC. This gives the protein CASSVSGTGVSGANVLTF. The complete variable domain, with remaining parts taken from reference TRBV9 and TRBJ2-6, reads DSGVTQTPKHLITATGQRVTLRCSPRSGDLSVYWYQQSLDQGLQFLIQYYNGEERAKGNILERFSAQQFPDLHSELNLSSLELGDSALYFCASSVSGTGVSGANVLTFGAGSRLTVL.

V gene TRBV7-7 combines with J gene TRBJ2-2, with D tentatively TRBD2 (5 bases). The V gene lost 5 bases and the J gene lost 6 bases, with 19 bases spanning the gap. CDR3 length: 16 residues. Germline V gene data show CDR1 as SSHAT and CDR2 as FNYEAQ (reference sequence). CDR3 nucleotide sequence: TGTGCCAGCAGCCCCGCCCGGGGAGCGGTGGCCGGGGAGCTGTTTTTT. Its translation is CASSPARGAVAGELFF.

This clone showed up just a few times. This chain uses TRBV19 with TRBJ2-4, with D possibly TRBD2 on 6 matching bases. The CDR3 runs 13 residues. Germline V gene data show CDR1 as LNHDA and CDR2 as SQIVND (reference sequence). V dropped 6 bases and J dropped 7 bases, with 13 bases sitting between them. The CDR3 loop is CASRGLGGNIQYF. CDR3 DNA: TGTGCCAGTAGGGGACTCGGAGGGAACATTCAGTACTTC.

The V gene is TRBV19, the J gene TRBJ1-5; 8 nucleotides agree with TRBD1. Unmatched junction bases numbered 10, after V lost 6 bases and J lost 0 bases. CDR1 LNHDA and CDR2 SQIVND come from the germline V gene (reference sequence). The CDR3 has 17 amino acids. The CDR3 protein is CASRRTGRKDSNQPQHF. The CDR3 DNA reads TGTGCCAGTAGACGGACAGGGAGGAAGGATAGCAATCAGCCCCAGCATTTT. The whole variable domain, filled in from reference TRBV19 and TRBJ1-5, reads DGGITQSPKYLFRKEGQNVTLSCEQNLNHDAMYWYRQDPGQGLRLIYYSQIVNDFQKGDIAEGYSVSREKKESFPLTVTSAQKNPTAFYLCASRRTGRKDSNQPQHFGDGTRLSIL.

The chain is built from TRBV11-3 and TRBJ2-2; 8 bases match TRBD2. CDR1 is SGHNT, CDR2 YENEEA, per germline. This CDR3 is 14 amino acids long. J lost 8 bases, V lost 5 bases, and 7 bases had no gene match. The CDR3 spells CASSRTSFSGELFF. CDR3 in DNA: TGTGCCAGCAGCCGGACTAGCTTTTCTGGGGAGCTGTTTTTT.

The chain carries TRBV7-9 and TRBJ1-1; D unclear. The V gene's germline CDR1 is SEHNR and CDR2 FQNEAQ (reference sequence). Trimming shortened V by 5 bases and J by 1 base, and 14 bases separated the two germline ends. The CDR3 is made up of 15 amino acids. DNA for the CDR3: TGTGCCAGCAGCACGACCGGACGGGGGAACACTGAAGCTTTCTTT. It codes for CASSTTGRGNTEAFF.

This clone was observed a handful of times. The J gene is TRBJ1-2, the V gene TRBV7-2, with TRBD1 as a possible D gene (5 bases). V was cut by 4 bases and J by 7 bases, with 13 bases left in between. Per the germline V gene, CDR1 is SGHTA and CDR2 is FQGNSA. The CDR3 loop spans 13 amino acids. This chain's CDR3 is CASSSQGIGGYTF. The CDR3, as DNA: TGTGCCAGCAGCTCCCAGGGTATCGGTGGCTACACCTTC. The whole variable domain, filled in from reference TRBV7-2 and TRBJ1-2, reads GAGVSQSPSNKVTEKGKDVELRCDPISGHTALYWYRQSLGQGLEFLIYFQGNSAPDKSGLPSDRFSAERTGGSVSTLTIQRTQQEDSAVYLCASSSQGIGGYTFGSGTRLTVV.

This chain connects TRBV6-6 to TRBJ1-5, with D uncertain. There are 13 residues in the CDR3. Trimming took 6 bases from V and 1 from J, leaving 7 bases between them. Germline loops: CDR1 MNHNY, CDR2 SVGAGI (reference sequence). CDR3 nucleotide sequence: TGTGCCAGCAGGCTGGACAGCAATCAGCCCCAGCATTTT. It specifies CASRLDSNQPQHF.

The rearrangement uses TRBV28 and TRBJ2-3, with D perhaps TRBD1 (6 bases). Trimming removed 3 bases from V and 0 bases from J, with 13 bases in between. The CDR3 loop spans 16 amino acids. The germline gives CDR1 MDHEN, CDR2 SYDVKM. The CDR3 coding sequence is TGTGCCAGCAGTTTTGGCAGGGGCATTAGCACAGATACGCAGTATTTT. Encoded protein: CASSFGRGISTDTQYF. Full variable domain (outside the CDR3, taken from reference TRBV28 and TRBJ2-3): DVKVTQSSRYLVKRTGEKVFLECVQDMDHENMFWYRQDPGLGLRLIYFSYDVKMKEKGDIPEGYSVSREKKERFSLILESASTNQTSMYLCASSFGRGISTDTQYFGPGTRLTVL.